A single sample is the source of the 17 T cell receptor beta chains below, sequenced in a study of blood T cell repertoires in COVID-19 (dated by TCRdb to about 2020). Libraries were constructed by the immunoSEQ multiplex PCR assay. This immuneACCESS table, as held by TCRdb, lists in-frame sequences with V and J called but not all clones. Of the missing ones, under half trace to an unresolved V gene in checked studies; the others have no known cause. The sample table lists some 150,000 clones, about 87% of them with a count of one. Roughly 1.6% of the sample goes to the ten largest clones. The sequenced sample consisted of peripheral blood. All receptors derive from a woman in her forties or fifties with acute or convalescent COVID-19.

This sequence joins TRBV7-2 and TRBJ2-3; TRBD1 aligns across 7 bases. V was clipped by 5 bases and J by 2 bases; unmatched bases: 7. From germline, CDR1 is SGHTA and CDR2 FQGNSA. The CDR3 has 15 residues. The CDR3 sequence is CASSHLDRFTDTQYF. DNA of the CDR3: TGTGCCAGCAGCCACCTGGACAGGTTCACAGATACGCAGTATTTT.

V gene TRBV19 combines with J gene TRBJ1-5; D not certain. V was trimmed by 3 bases and J by 2 bases, leaving 8 bases between them. Looked up from germline, CDR1 is LNHDA and CDR2 is SQIVND (reference sequence). This CDR3 spans 14 amino acids. CDR3 DNA: TGTGCCAGTAGTATCTCGGCGGGCAATCAGCCCCAGCATTTT. It yields the protein CASSISAGNQPQHF.

This clone has more than one count but fewer than ten. The chain is built from TRBV3-1 (or the pseudogene TRBV3-2) and TRBJ1-1; D uncertain. CDR1 and CDR2 from the germline V gene are LGHDT and YNNKEL (reference sequence). The CDR3 sequence is 14 residues long. The V end lost 0 bases, the J end lost 8 bases, and 13 bases lay between the germline ends. Here the CDR3 reads CASSQDSIPGEAFF. DNA for the CDR3: TGTGCCAGCAGCCAAGATTCAATCCCGGGGGAAGCTTTCTTT.

The V call is TRBV27, the J call TRBJ1-2; weak D call: TRBD1 (6 bases). This CDR3 is built from 14 residues. V gave up 3 bases and J gave up 5 bases, with 13 bases separating them. From germline, CDR1 is MNHEY and CDR2 SMNVEV (reference sequence). CDR3 amino acids: CASSFLQGRYGYTF. CDR3 coding DNA: TGTGCCAGCAGTTTTCTACAGGGACGGTATGGCTACACCTTC.

The chain carries TRBV6-1 and TRBJ1-1; D perhaps matches TRBD1 (6 bases). The CDR3 is 14 residues long. Trimming took off 3 bases at V and 5 bases at J, with 13 bases between the two ends. Germline V lookup: CDR1 MNHNS, CDR2 SASEGT. CDR3 region: CASSELQGETEAFF. In DNA form, the CDR3 reads TGTGCCAGCAGTGAGTTACAGGGAGAGACTGAAGCTTTCTTT.

The chain combines TRBV6-5 with TRBJ2-5, with D possibly matching TRBD2 (5 bases). CDR1 is MNHEY and CDR2 is SVGAGI in the germline V gene. The CDR3 is made up of 13 amino acids. V lost 6 bases and J 5 bases, leaving 13 bases between the germline ends. CDR3 bases: TGTGCCAGCAGGGTATTCGGGGTTGAGACCCAGTACTTC. It translates to CASRVFGVETQYF.

This clone was picked up one time. The CDR3 DNA reads TGTGCCAGCAGCGTACTTAGCGGGAGATCCTACAATGAGCAGTTCTTC. Translation: CASSVLSGRSYNEQFF. The rearrangement uses TRBV9 and TRBJ2-1, with 9 bases matching TRBD2. J was trimmed by 1 base and V by 1 base; bases with no gene match: 3. In germline, CDR1 is SGDLS, CDR2 YYNGEE. This CDR3 has 16 amino acids.

J is TRBJ2-1 and V is TRBV10-2; TRBD2 agrees at 9 bases. The trim removed 4 bases at V and 0 bases at J, leaving 4 bases unmatched. The length of the CDR3 is 16 residues. Germline lookup yields CDR1 WSHSY and CDR2 SAAADI. The CDR3, as DNA: TGCGCCAGCAGTGGGACTAGCGCCAGCTCCTACAATGAGCAGTTCTTC. Translating gives CASSGTSASSYNEQFF.

This rearrangement joins TRBV7-6 to TRBJ2-1; tentatively, D is TRBD2 (6 bases). Trimming removed 5 bases from V and 7 bases from J, with 6 bases in between. CDR1 SGHVS and CDR2 FNYEAQ come from the germline V gene. CDR3 length: 11 amino acids. Here the CDR3 DNA reads TGTGCCAGCAGCCGGGGGAATGAGCAGTTCTTC. Encoded protein: CASSRGNEQFF.

The chain employs TRBV7-2 and TRBJ2-5; weak D call: TRBD2 (5 bases). V shed 6 bases and J shed 3 bases, with 17 bases lying between them. Per germline, CDR1 SGHTA and CDR2 FQGNSA. CDR3 length equals 15 residues. CDR3 DNA: TGTGCCAGCAGAAGCAAGAGATCCGGGGAAGAGACCCAGTACTTC. Protein sequence: CASRSKRSGEETQYF.

A few counts support this clone. The V gene is TRBV6-5, the J gene TRBJ2-1; a weak D match, TRBD2 (6 bases). The V and J ends lost 6 bases and 7 bases respectively, with 7 bases between them. The germline CDR1 and CDR2 sequences are MNHEY and SVGAGI. The CDR3 totals 11 residues. The DNA of the CDR3 is TGTGCCAGCAGCGGGGGTAATGAGCAGTTCTTC. It codes for CASSGGNEQFF.

J is TRBJ2-1 and V is TRBV5-6; TRBD2 might be the D (6 bases). V shed 5 bases and J shed 4 bases, with 16 bases lying between them. Germline V gene lookup returns CDR1 SGHDT and CDR2 YYEEEE. This CDR3 is 15 amino acids long. The CDR3 DNA sequence: TGTGCCAGCAGACCGACTAGAGGGCCTTACAATGAGCAGTTCTTC. Translating gives CASRPTRGPYNEQFF. Complete variable domain (other parts from reference TRBV5-6 and TRBJ2-1): DAGVTQSPTHLIKTRGQQVTLRCSPKSGHDTVSWYQQALGQGPQFIFQYYEEEERQRGNFPDRFSGHQFPNYSSELNVNALLLGDSALYLCASRPTRGPYNEQFFGPGTRLTVL.

The CDR3 is CAAGYSANTGELFF. CDR3 nucleotides: TGTGCAGCAGGGTACAGCGCGAACACCGGGGAGCTGTTTTTT. The chain is built from TRBV2 and TRBJ2-2, with a possible D match to TRBD1 (5 bases). The CDR3 has 14 residues. The V gene's germline CDR1 is SNHLY and CDR2 FYNNEI.

The chain recombines TRBV29-1 with TRBJ2-7, with D uncertain. The CDR3 contains 14 residues. Germline CDR1 SQVTM, CDR2 ANQGSEA. The V and J ends lost 0 bases and 5 bases respectively, with 14 bases between them. CDR3 in amino acids: CSVEETNGGDEQYF. The CDR3 DNA reads TGCAGCGTTGAAGAAACTAACGGTGGAGACGAGCAGTACTTC.

V usage is TRBV9 and J usage is TRBJ2-1; the D gene is possibly TRBD2 (6 bases). The V end was cut by 1 base, the J end by 5 bases, with 10 bases between. The germline V gene encodes CDR1 SGDLS and CDR2 YYNGEE. This CDR3 has 14 amino acids. CDR3 nucleotide sequence: TGTGCCAGCAGCGTACCGGGACTCGACAATGAGCAGTTCTTC. This encodes CASSVPGLDNEQFF.

The chain is built from TRBV6-5 and TRBJ1-2; TRBD1 agrees at 8 bases. Germline CDR1 reads MNHEY; CDR2 reads SVGAGI. This CDR3 has 16 amino acids. V trimming: 0 bases; J trimming: 6 bases; junction bases outside the gene matches: 9. The CDR3 DNA reads TGTGCCAGCAGTTACTCGATTCTACAGGGGGGTGATGGCTACACCTTC. It encodes CASSYSILQGGDGYTF.

CDR3 residues: CASSFGGITDTQYF. CDR3 coding DNA: TGTGCCAGCAGTTTTGGCGGGATCACAGATACGCAGTATTTT. The chain links TRBV6-5 to TRBJ2-3, with D maybe TRBD2 (6 bases). CDR1 and CDR2 (germline): MNHEY, SVGAGI. With 4 bases removed from V and 2 bases from J, the gap between germline ends came to 10 bases. There are 14 residues in the CDR3.